Following are 25 T cell receptor beta chains from one sample sequenced in a study of blood T cells in healthy people across ages. A second PCR of 7 to 11 cycles used a sample-barcoded 5' primer and a J-beta primer mix. Each CDR3 protein gets one entry after TCRdb re-called the 5' RACE reads with MiXCR. Of 1.5 million or so distinct CDR3 sequences in the sample, roughly 45% were seen once. Material for sequencing was blood. The receptors derive from a young woman in good health.

The chain employs TRBV6-1 and TRBJ1-2; D is uncertain. CDR1 is MNHNS and CDR2 is SASEGT in the germline V gene. The CDR3 is made up of 15 amino acids. Between the trimmed V and J ends, which lost 4 bases and 0 bases, there was a span of 12 bases. CDR3 DNA: TGTGCCAGCAGTGCGGAGCACGGGGCTAACTATGGCTACACCTTC. It is translated as CASSAEHGANYGYTF.

The chain recombines TRBV5-1 with TRBJ2-3, with D possibly matching TRBD2 (6 bases). V dropped 3 bases and J dropped 1 base, with 9 bases sitting between them. The CDR3 length is 14 residues. The germline gives CDR1 SGHRS, CDR2 YFSETQ. For the CDR3, the DNA is TGCGCCAGCAGCTCCGAGCGGGGCACAGATACGCAGTATTTT. Translation gives CASSSERGTDTQYF.

This clonotype came up once. This chain connects TRBV7-6 to TRBJ1-1; possible D gene TRBD1, 6 bases. With 0 bases removed from V and 4 bases from J, the gap between germline ends came to 15 bases. This CDR3 spans 16 amino acids. Germline-derived CDR1 and CDR2 are SGHVS and FNYEAQ. The CDR3 coding sequence is TGTGCCAGCAGCTTAGCCTCGCAGGGGCTGGTCACTGAAGCTTTCTTT. It is translated as CASSLASQGLVTEAFF.

This sequence joins TRBV4-1 and TRBJ2-7; 10 nucleotides line up with TRBD2. The J call is in doubt because the DNA end fits TRBJ2-1 better. Per the germline V gene, CDR1 is MGHRA and CDR2 is YSYEKL. The CDR3 length is 16 residues. The CDR3 protein is CASSRGSGGNYNEQFF. As DNA, the CDR3 is TGCGCCAGCAGCCGAGGTAGCGGGGGGAACTACAATGAGCAGTTCTTC.

This clonotype was detected many times. The rearrangement links TRBV29-1 to TRBJ2-5, with 11 positions matching TRBD1. The germline V gene encodes CDR1 SQVTM and CDR2 ANQGSEA. The CDR3 is 14 residues long. J was trimmed by 2 bases and V by 5 bases; bases with no gene match: 4. CDR3 loop: CSVPRDRGQETQYF. The CDR3 nucleotides read TGCAGCGTTCCCCGGGACAGGGGGCAAGAGACCCAGTACTTC.

This clonotype was counted ten times or more. V and J are TRBV7-2 and TRBJ2-3; D is perhaps TRBD2 (5 bases). Deletions cut 0 bases from V and 6 bases from J, with 10 bases between. The CDR3 is 14 residues long. Per germline, CDR1 SGHTA and CDR2 FQGNSA. CDR3 loop: CASSLARVRDTQYF. In DNA, the CDR3 is TGTGCCAGCAGCTTAGCGCGGGTACGGGATACGCAGTATTTT.

This chain joins TRBV6-2 or TRBV6-3 and TRBJ2-7, with D possibly being TRBD2 (6 bases). Between the trimmed V and J ends, which lost 10 bases and 9 bases, there was a span of 31 bases. CDR1 MNHEY and CDR2 SVGEGT come from the germline V gene. CDR3 size: 16 residues. Here the CDR3 reads CATDFSIQRADHGQYF. The CDR3 DNA reads as TGTGCCACAGACTTCTCGATCCAGCGGGCCGACCACGGGCAGTACTTC.

This clonotype came up a few times. The rearrangement joins TRBV21-1 to TRBJ2-5; the table gives TRBD2 as D, unverified against the DNA. TRBV21-1 is reported as a pseudogene. The CDR3 runs to 14 residues. The CDR3 bases are TGTGCCAGCAGGAGGACGGGAGAGAAGGAGACCCAGTACTTC. Translated: CASRRTGEKETQYF.

This clonotype was found a few times. The chain couples TRBV20-1 to TRBJ2-7; TRBD1 matches at 9 bases. Trimming took 3 bases from V and 2 from J; bases not matched to a gene: 8. Germline loops: CDR1 DFQATT, CDR2 SNEGSKA (reference sequence). The CDR3 consists of 15 residues. The DNA for the CDR3 is TGCAGTGCTAGGAACCCCGGGACAGGGACCTACGAGCAGTACTTC. Its protein is CSARNPGTGTYEQYF.

V gene TRBV5-1 combines with J gene TRBJ2-4; TRBD2 matches 7 bases. The germline V gene has CDR1 SGHRS and CDR2 YFSETQ. The CDR3 has 15 amino acids. V lost 3 bases and J lost 11; bases outside the gene matches: 14. This CDR3 reads CASSSTWEGSGLQYF. CDR3 in DNA: TGCGCCAGCAGCTCAACATGGGAGGGGTCCGGGCTTCAGTACTTC.

This clonotype was found a few times. The chain employs TRBV20-1 and TRBJ2-1; TRBD2 matches at 8 bases. The junction had 5 bases not matched to a gene; V was cut back by 6 bases and J by 1 base. The CDR3 has 14 residues. Germline CDR1 is DFQATT and CDR2 is SNEGSKA (reference sequence). The CDR3 here is CSAHRGGSYNEQFF. The CDR3 coding sequence is TGCAGTGCCCACCGGGGGGGATCCTACAATGAGCAGTTCTTC.

V gene TRBV27 combines with J gene TRBJ1-2; D is undetermined. This CDR3 is built from 15 residues. Germline CDR1 is MNHEY and CDR2 is SMNVEV (reference sequence). Trimming left V 4 bases short and J 4 bases short, with 16 bases between. CDR3 DNA sequence: TGTGCCAGCAGTTCCGACACTACAAGGATCTATGGCTACACCTTC. Protein sequence: CASSSDTTRIYGYTF.

The chain uses TRBV7-6 and TRBJ2-1; D might be TRBD2 (6 bases). The germline gives CDR1 SGHVS, CDR2 FNYEAQ. This CDR3 region has 12 residues. V was cut by 8 bases and J by 15 bases, with 20 bases left in between. CDR3 loop: CASDTWDSGLFF. As DNA, the CDR3 is TGTGCCAGCGATACCTGGGACTCCGGGTTGTTCTTC.

This clonotype was recorded many times. The V and J genes are TRBV7-9 and TRBJ2-7; TRBD2 might be the D (5 bases). This CDR3 is 15 amino acids long. V was trimmed by 5 bases and J by 0 bases, leaving 14 bases between them. CDR1 SEHNR and CDR2 FQNEAQ come from the germline V gene (reference sequence). The CDR3 region is CASSDNRGVSYEQYF. CDR3 bases: TGTGCCAGCAGCGATAATCGGGGTGTCTCCTACGAGCAGTACTTC.

A few counts support this clonotype. V usage is TRBV6-1 and J usage is TRBJ1-5; D is perhaps TRBD1 (6 bases). V dropped 8 bases and J dropped 4 bases, with 12 bases sitting between them. Germline CDR1 reads MNHNS; CDR2 reads SASEGT. The CDR3 contains 13 residues. As DNA, the CDR3 is TGTGCCAGCGTACCAGGGACAAATCAGCCCCAGCATTTT. As protein: CASVPGTNQPQHF.

The chain has TRBV7-6 and TRBJ1-4; 8 nucleotides align to TRBD1. V gave up 1 base and J gave up 5 bases; unmatched junction bases: 3. CDR1 and CDR2 from the germline V gene are SGHVS and FNYEAQ. The CDR3 extends over 15 amino acids. The CDR3: CASSLDQGANEKLFF. CDR3 coding DNA: TGTGCCAGCAGCTTAGACCAGGGGGCGAATGAAAAACTGTTTTTT.

V usage is TRBV27 and J usage is TRBJ1-1; D is uncertain. V shed 5 bases and J shed 7 bases, with 11 bases lying between them. The CDR3 covers 12 residues. Germline V lookup: CDR1 MNHEY, CDR2 SMNVEV (reference sequence). The CDR3 is CASSPPGLEAFF. CDR3 DNA: TGTGCCAGCAGTCCCCCTGGCCTTGAAGCTTTCTTT.

The rearrangement links TRBV27 to TRBJ1-1; no clear D. Trimming took 6 bases from V and 3 from J, leaving 11 bases between them. In germline, CDR1 is MNHEY, CDR2 SMNVEV (reference sequence). The CDR3 has 13 residues. CDR3 residues: CASSAIGYTEAFF. In DNA form, the CDR3 reads TGTGCCAGCAGCGCTATAGGGTACACTGAAGCTTTCTTT.

This chain links TRBV7-9 with TRBJ1-1; D possibly corresponds to TRBD1 (5 bases). CDR1 SEHNR and CDR2 FQNEAQ come from the germline V gene (reference sequence). Trimming left V 5 bases short and J 0 bases short, with 10 bases between. CDR3 length equals 14 residues. As DNA, the CDR3 is TGTGCCAGCAGCACGACAGTGGTGAACACTGAAGCTTTCTTT. Its protein is CASSTTVVNTEAFF.

This clonotype was counted a few times. The chain employs TRBV4-1 and TRBJ2-3, with 10 bases matching TRBD2. The trim removed 1 base at V and 4 bases at J, leaving 5 bases unmatched. Germline lookup yields CDR1 MGHRA and CDR2 YSYEKL. CDR3 length: 16 amino acids. The CDR3 reads CASSQALAGLADTQYF. The CDR3 DNA follows: TGCGCCAGCAGCCAAGCACTAGCGGGGTTGGCAGATACGCAGTATTTT.

The rearrangement uses TRBV7-3 and TRBJ2-3; TRBD2 aligns across 10 bases. The CDR3 is made up of 19 amino acids. Germline trimming cut 1 base from V and 2 bases from J; bases unmatched to any gene: 12. Germline CDR1 SGHTA, CDR2 FQGTGA. The DNA for the CDR3 is TGTGCCAGCAGCTTAAAGGGTTGGGAGCGGGGGGGTTTCACAGATACGCAGTATTTT. Encoded protein: CASSLKGWERGGFTDTQYF. The full variable domain, its missing parts supplied by reference TRBV7-3 and TRBJ2-3, is GAGVSQTPSNKVTEKGKYVELRCDPISGHTALYWYRQSLGQGPEFLIYFQGTGAADDSGLPNDRFFAVRPEGSVSTLKIQRTERGDSAVYLCASSLKGWERGGFTDTQYFGPGTRLTVL.

This clonotype was observed at least ten times. V gene TRBV27 combines with J gene TRBJ2-1, with D perhaps matching TRBD2 (6 bases). Trimming took 7 bases from V and 10 from J, leaving 11 bases between them. The CDR3 length is 11 residues. Germline V gene sequence: CDR1 MNHEY, CDR2 SMNVEV (reference sequence). CDR3 sequence (DNA): TGTGCCAGCACCCTGGCGGGGGAGCAGTTCTTC. Translation: CASTLAGEQFF.

Details on this clonotype: The junction departs from the called germline gene at one end, perhaps through a read error. CDR3 in DNA: TGTGCCATCAGGGGGTGGGAGCCGCAAGGGACCCAGTACTTC. Its translation: CAIRGWEPQGTQYF. The chain links TRBV10-3 to TRBJ2-5; D may be TRBD2 (5 bases). CDR1 and CDR2 (germline): ENHRY, SYGVKD. This CDR3 comprises 14 residues.

The chain links TRBV29-1 to TRBJ1-2, with 12 bases lining up with TRBD1. CDR1 SQVTM and CDR2 ANQGSEA come from the germline V gene. V dropped 6 bases and J dropped 1; count of bases not matched to a gene: 12. This CDR3 is built from 17 residues. Here the CDR3 reads CSVVRDRGRIINYGYTF. For the CDR3, the DNA is TGCAGCGTCGTCCGGGACAGGGGGCGGATTATTAACTATGGCTACACCTTC.

This clonotype was found a few times. The chain carries TRBV28 and TRBJ1-2; possible D gene TRBD1, 5 bases. This CDR3 has 12 residues. Germline V lookup: CDR1 MDHEN, CDR2 SYDVKM. Deletions cut 1 base from V and 6 bases from J, with 6 bases between. CDR3 DNA: TGTGCCAGCAGTTTATTAGGGGATGGCTACACCTTC. Its protein product is CASSLLGDGYTF.